A single sample gave rise to the 31 T cell receptor beta chains below, sequenced in a study of blood T cell repertoires in COVID-19. Using immunoSEQ multiplex PCR, the repertoire was profiled, and TCRdb retains in-frame clones only, with some absent. The sample has approximately 50,000 clones, 75% to 95% seen once; the top ten hold 5% to 6.5%. Sequencing input: peripheral blood. These receptors all come from a man between 65 and 79 years old with acute or convalescent COVID-19.

The genes are TRBV30 and TRBJ2-7, with 8 bases identical to TRBD1. The germline V gene encodes CDR1 GTSNPN and CDR2 SVGIG (reference sequence). Trimming cost V 4 bases and J 2 bases; bases outside gene matches: 7. The CDR3 extends over 14 amino acids. In DNA form, the CDR3 reads TGTGCCTGGACCGACAGGGGCCTAACCTACGAGCAGTACTTC. It specifies CAWTDRGLTYEQYF.

The chain combines TRBV23-1 with TRBJ1-1; 7 bases fit TRBD1. TRBV23-1 is an ORF; its function is uncertain. This CDR3 has 14 amino acids. Unmatched junction bases numbered 3, after V lost 2 bases and J lost 3 bases. CDR3 residues: CASSQATGDTEAFF. In DNA form, the CDR3 reads TGCGCCAGCAGTCAAGCCACAGGGGACACTGAAGCTTTCTTT.

The chain recombines TRBV28 with TRBJ2-7; 10 bases line up with TRBD2. This CDR3 is built from 17 residues. The germline CDR1 and CDR2 sequences are MDHEN and SYDVKM. V shed 4 bases and J 0 bases; nucleotides not matched to a gene: 9. CDR3 DNA: TGTGCCAGCAGTTCCTCTAGCGGGGGCCGTAGCTCCTACGAGCAGTACTTC. Its translation is CASSSSSGGRSSYEQYF.

This clone was found a few times. This chain joins TRBV10-2 and TRBJ2-7; D possibly corresponds to TRBD1 (6 bases). CDR1 and CDR2 (germline): WSHSY, SAAADI. The ends were cut back, 0 bases at V and 5 bases at J, with 23 bases in the middle. The CDR3 is made up of 18 amino acids. The CDR3 nucleotides are TGCGCCAGCAGTGAGTCTTCAGGGTGGGACATTAGGCTTAACGAGCAGTACTTC. The encoded protein is CASSESSGWDIRLNEQYF.

V usage is TRBV3-1 (or the pseudogene TRBV3-2) and J usage is TRBJ2-5; 14 bases map to TRBD2. V lost 4 bases to trimming and J lost 7 bases; unmatched junction nucleotides: 8. CDR1 and CDR2 from the germline V gene are LGHDT and YNNKEL (reference sequence). The CDR3 runs to 16 residues. CDR3 nucleotides: TGTGCCAGCAGCCCTCGGACTAGCGGGGGGTTGGGGACCCAGTACTTC. Its protein product is CASSPRTSGGLGTQYF.

This chain uses TRBV18 with TRBJ1-1, with D possibly TRBD1 on 6 matching bases. The CDR3 length is 12 residues. Trimming shortened V by 3 bases and J by 6 bases, and 8 bases separated the two germline ends. Germline assignment: CDR1 KGHSH and CDR2 LQKENI. The CDR3 DNA follows: TGTGCCAGCTCACCGGGGGCGGCTGAAGCTTTCTTT. Translation: CASSPGAAEAFF.

V gene TRBV3-1 (or the pseudogene TRBV3-2) combines with J gene TRBJ1-1; maybe TRBD1 (5 bases). This CDR3 spans 16 amino acids. V was pared by 2 bases and J by 1 base, with 14 bases between. Germline V gene data show CDR1 as LGHDT and CDR2 as YNNKEL (reference sequence). The CDR3 is CASSQTPGGRNTEAFF. The DNA for the CDR3 is TGTGCCAGCAGCCAAACCCCGGGGGGTCGGAACACTGAAGCTTTCTTT.

The V and J genes are TRBV6-2 or TRBV6-3 and TRBJ1-2, with 8 bases fitting TRBD1. This CDR3 region has 15 residues. The V gene's germline CDR1 is MNHEY and CDR2 SVGEGT. With V trimmed by 0 bases and J by 6 bases, 6 bases remained unmatched. The CDR3 bases are TGTGCCAGCAGTTACTCCGGACAGGGCCCTAATGGCTACACCTTC. Its protein is CASSYSGQGPNGYTF.

The chain carries TRBV4-1 and TRBJ1-5; TRBD1 agrees at 7 bases. The CDR3 has 17 amino acids. Germline V lookup: CDR1 MGHRA, CDR2 YSYEKL. V shed 2 bases, J shed 4 bases, and the junction held 11 bases outside the gene matches. DNA for the CDR3: TGCGCCAGCAGCCAAAGCCCGGGACAGTACGAAAATCAGCCCCAGCATTTT. The encoded protein is CASSQSPGQYENQPQHF.

The gene calls are TRBV5-8 and TRBJ1-2, with 9 bases that match TRBD1. CDR1 and CDR2 (germline): SGHTS, YDEGEE. The CDR3 has 14 residues. V was pared by 6 bases and J by 1 base, with 4 bases of the junction left unmatched. CDR3 amino acids: CASKSTGGNYGYTF. Here the CDR3 DNA reads TGTGCCAGCAAGTCGACAGGGGGTAACTATGGCTACACCTTC.

The rearrangement uses TRBV2 and TRBJ2-2; D is possibly TRBD1 (6 bases). Looked up from germline, CDR1 is SNHLY and CDR2 is FYNNEI. The CDR3 spans 14 residues. The V gene lost 1 base and the J gene lost 8 bases, with 11 bases spanning the gap. Here the CDR3 reads CASSEVQGRGELFF. CDR3 bases: TGTGCCAGCAGTGAAGTCCAGGGGCGAGGGGAGCTGTTTTTT.

The gene calls are TRBV27 and TRBJ2-1; 8 bases align to TRBD2. The CDR3 extends over 16 amino acids. Germline values: CDR1 MNHEY, CDR2 SMNVEV (reference sequence). Germline trimming cut 4 bases from V and 3 bases from J; bases unmatched to any gene: 8. The CDR3 DNA follows: TGTGCCAGCAGTTCCGGACTAGCTGGAATCTACAATGAGCAGTTCTTC. Translating gives CASSSGLAGIYNEQFF.

This clone is a singleton in its sample. The J gene is TRBJ1-6, the V gene TRBV5-1; 7 bases match TRBD1. The CDR3 spans 17 residues. Looked up from germline, CDR1 is SGHRS and CDR2 is YFSETQ. Losses at the gene ends were 0 bases for V and 7 bases for J; bases not matched to a gene: 10. The CDR3 reads CASSLDLGTANNSPLHF. Here the CDR3 DNA reads TGCGCCAGCAGCTTGGATCTCGGGACAGCAAACAATTCACCCCTCCACTTT.

The chain is built from TRBV5-1 and TRBJ2-1; D is possibly TRBD2 (5 bases). The V end was cut by 4 bases, the J end by 3 bases, with 17 bases between. Germline V gene data show CDR1 as SGHRS and CDR2 as YFSETQ. This CDR3 is built from 16 residues. The CDR3 DNA is TGCGCCAGCAGCCCAAGAGGAGGTTCCATCTACAATGAGCAGTTCTTC. Protein sequence: CASSPRGGSIYNEQFF.

The V call is TRBV20-1, the J call TRBJ1-3, with 8 bases aligning to TRBD1. The CDR3 contains 19 residues. CDR1 and CDR2 (germline): DFQATT, SNEGSKA (reference sequence). V gave up 3 bases and J gave up 0 bases; unmatched junction bases: 16. The CDR3: CSASRQQGAQGHSGNTIYF. The DNA of the CDR3 is TGCAGTGCTAGTCGCCAGCAGGGGGCGCAGGGCCACTCTGGAAACACCATATATTTT.

The CDR3 nucleotides read TGTGCCAGCAGCTCCCCCGGACAGGGAAGAAACACCATATATTTT. This codes for CASSSPGQGRNTIYF. The chain couples TRBV9 to TRBJ1-3; 8 positions match TRBD1. Looked up from germline, CDR1 is SGDLS and CDR2 is YYNGEE. This CDR3 spans 15 amino acids. Trimming took 4 bases from V and 5 from J; bases not matched to a gene: 8.

The V gene is TRBV28, the J gene TRBJ1-6; 10 nucleotides agree with TRBD1. V was pared by 5 bases and J by 8 bases, with 6 bases of the junction left unmatched. This CDR3 region has 15 residues. From germline, CDR1 is MDHEN and CDR2 SYDVKM. This chain's CDR3 is CASSRTGTGDSPLHF. The CDR3, as DNA: TGTGCCAGCAGTCGTACCGGGACAGGGGATTCACCCCTCCACTTT.

The CDR3, as DNA: TGTGCCAGCAGTTACTCCGTTGGCTACACCTTC. Its protein is CASSYSVGYTF. The chain links TRBV6-2 or TRBV6-3 to TRBJ1-2; D not resolved. Trimming removed 0 bases from V and 7 bases from J, with 3 bases in between. Germline loops: CDR1 MNHEY, CDR2 SVGEGT. The CDR3 extends over 11 amino acids.

This rearrangement joins TRBV7-2 to TRBJ2-3; 9 bases are a match to TRBD1. CDR3 size: 15 residues. CDR1 and CDR2 from the germline V gene are SGHTA and FQGNSA. V trimming: 5 bases; J trimming: 2 bases; junction bases outside the gene matches: 5. The CDR3 sequence: CASSPRTGATDTQYF. In DNA, the CDR3 is TGTGCCAGCAGCCCCCGGACAGGGGCCACAGATACGCAGTATTTT.

This clone was detected only once. V gene TRBV6-5 combines with J gene TRBJ2-1, with a weak D call TRBD2 (7 bases). The V and J ends lost 0 bases and 3 bases respectively, with 12 bases between them. CDR1 is MNHEY, CDR2 SVGAGI, per germline. The CDR3 has 16 amino acids. The CDR3 DNA sequence: TGTGCCAGCAGTTACTCGAAGGGGGGGGACTACAATGAGCAGTTCTTC. Its protein is CASSYSKGGDYNEQFF.

The chain links TRBV13 to TRBJ1-1; a weak D match, TRBD1 (6 bases). The CDR3 has 15 amino acids. The V end was cut by 5 bases, the J end by 5 bases, with 18 bases between. CDR1 and CDR2 (germline): PRHDT, FYEKMQ (reference sequence). CDR3: CASSPTGTVGTEAFF. CDR3 in DNA: TGTGCCAGCAGCCCTACAGGGACGGTAGGGACTGAAGCTTTCTTT.

The chain combines TRBV5-1 with TRBJ2-3, with 8 bases matching TRBD1. Looked up from germline, CDR1 is SGHRS and CDR2 is YFSETQ. Unmatched junction bases numbered 4, after V lost 3 bases and J lost 4 bases. The CDR3 length is 14 residues. CDR3: CASSSTGAADTQYF. CDR3 nucleotides: TGCGCCAGCAGCTCGACAGGGGCGGCAGATACGCAGTATTTT.

This chain connects TRBV6-2 or TRBV6-3 to TRBJ2-4; TRBD1 matches at 8 bases. CDR1 and CDR2 (germline): MNHEY, SVGEGT. Germline trimming cut 0 bases from V and 0 bases from J; bases unmatched to any gene: 10. This CDR3 is built from 19 residues. The DNA of the CDR3 is TGTGCCAGCAGTTACTCGGACAGGGCGCCCATCCTAGCCAAAAACATTCAGTACTTC. Residues: CASSYSDRAPILAKNIQYF.

V and J are TRBV19 and TRBJ2-7; the D gene is possibly TRBD1 (6 bases). The CDR3 runs 13 residues. Germline V CDR1 and CDR2: LNHDA, SQIVND (reference sequence). The V and J ends lost 4 bases and 3 bases respectively, with 10 bases between them. CDR3: CASSSTGIYEQYF. The CDR3 DNA follows: TGTGCCAGTAGTAGTACAGGGATCTACGAGCAGTACTTC.

The V call is TRBV4-1, the J call TRBJ1-1; 11 bases are shared with TRBD1. Germline assignment: CDR1 MGHRA and CDR2 YSYEKL. The CDR3 loop spans 17 amino acids. After removal of 4 bases from V and 6 bases from J, the junction contained 13 bases not matched to a gene. As DNA, the CDR3 is TGCGCCAGCAGCCTAGCCGGGACAGGGGGTATAAATCCTGAAGCTTTCTTT. It specifies CASSLAGTGGINPEAFF.

V and J are TRBV12-5 and TRBJ1-2, with D possibly TRBD1 on 6 matching bases. From germline, CDR1 is LGHNT and CDR2 FRNRAP. This CDR3 spans 16 amino acids. V was cut by 0 bases and J by 0 bases, with 11 bases left in between. CDR3 sequence: CASGLVPTGTNYGYTF. In DNA, the CDR3 is TGTGCTAGTGGTTTGGTACCTACAGGGACTAACTATGGCTACACCTTC.

The chain carries TRBV9 and TRBJ2-1, with 9 bases that match TRBD2. The CDR3 sequence is 15 residues long. The junction had 10 bases not matched to a gene; V was cut back by 3 bases and J by 9 bases. Germline V gene lookup returns CDR1 SGDLS and CDR2 YYNGEE. CDR3 protein: CASSEVWRAGGEQFF. CDR3 DNA sequence: TGTGCCAGCAGCGAAGTATGGCGAGCGGGGGGTGAGCAGTTCTTC.

This chain links TRBV21-1 with TRBJ1-6; the D call in the table, TRBD1, was not verified against the DNA. TRBV21-1 is a known pseudogene. CDR3 length equals 16 residues. The CDR3 DNA sequence: TGTGCCAGCAGCAAAGCACGACAGCTAGTTAATTCACCCCTCCACTTT. Protein: CASSKARQLVNSPLHF.

This clone turned up a few times. The J gene is TRBJ1-1, the V gene TRBV18; D remains unclear. V was trimmed by 0 bases and J by 1 base, leaving 9 bases between them. Germline CDR1 is KGHSH and CDR2 is LQKENI. The CDR3 covers 15 residues. The CDR3 DNA follows: TGTGCCAGCTCACCACCGCGGTTAGCGAACACTGAAGCTTTCTTT. As protein: CASSPPRLANTEAFF.

The CDR3 loop is CASSLSGALYNEQFF. CDR3 coding DNA: TGTGCCAGCAGTTTAAGCGGGGCGCTCTACAATGAGCAGTTCTTC. This chain uses TRBV27 with TRBJ2-1; 7 nucleotides match TRBD2. CDR1 is MNHEY, CDR2 SMNVEV, per germline (reference sequence). CDR3 length equals 15 residues. After removal of 2 bases from V and 3 bases from J, the junction contained 4 bases not matched to a gene.

The V and J genes are TRBV29-1 and TRBJ2-3, with 7 bases that match TRBD2. The V gene's germline CDR1 is SQVTM and CDR2 ANQGSEA. V gave up 7 bases and J gave up 0 bases; unmatched junction bases: 7. CDR3 length equals 14 residues. The CDR3 region has the DNA TGCAGCGGACGACTAGCCTTTAGCACAGATACGCAGTATTTT. Residues: CSGRLAFSTDTQYF.